Below, one T cell receptor beta chain is given with its context. V was shortened by 9 bases and J by 8 bases, with 15 bases between the two germline ends. This CDR3 is built from 12 residues. CDR1 KGHDR and CDR2 SFDVKD come from the germline V gene. This entry belongs to a study of blood T cell repertoires in COVID-19. The repertoire was sequenced with immunoSEQ multiplex PCR; TCRdb's copy has only in-frame clones and lacks some. This sample yields approximately 150,000 clones, of which around 84% are seen a single time; roughly 2.2% belongs to the top ten. V and J are TRBV24-1 and TRBJ1-2, with D possibly matching TRBD1 (5 bases). Sample: PBMCs or T cells enriched from blood (not recorded which). This TCR derives from a man between 40 and 49 years old with acute COVID-19. This CDR3 is CATYSDTTGYTF. The CDR3 DNA reads TGTGCCACCTACTCGGACACTACCGGCTACACCTTC.